Reported below is one T cell receptor (beta chain). This specimen belongs to a study of response to subunit inactivated influenza vaccine. This CDR3 is 15 amino acids long. Germline trimming cut 0 bases from V and 2 bases from J; bases unmatched to any gene: 3. From germline, CDR1 is DFQATT and CDR2 SNEGSKA (reference sequence). MiXCR, applied by TCRdb to the RT-PCR reads, yields one record per CDR3 protein. Here the sample spans 150,000 to 200,000 distinct CDR3 sequences, around 12% being singletons. The data were also submitted as part of a second study, on T cells expressing NK-cell markers. According to that study: For TCR beta, cDNA was produced by 5'RACE template switching with UMIs. Seven of the eight sequenced donors were HCMV-seropositive; one was seronegative.

This sequence originates from a man between 50 and 59 years old who received an inactivated influenza vaccine. The rearrangement uses TRBV20-1 and TRBJ2-1; 8 bases are a match to TRBD1. The sample was CD8+ T cells sorted from PBMCs, taken less than 13 days after vaccination. CDR3 in DNA: TGCAGTGCTAGAGATTTACAGGGGGCCTACAATGAGCAGTTCTTC. Translating gives CSARDLQGAYNEQFF.